A single sample is the source of the 9 T cell receptor beta chains below, sequenced in a study of tumor-infiltrating lymphocytes in primary liver carcinoma. Co-extraction of both nucleic acids (RNA and DNA) used roughly 18-32 mg of unsorted bulk tissue. Synthesis of TCR beta cDNA was carried out from approximately 470 ng total RNA with a constant-region primer. Three nested multiplex PCR rounds, a slightly modified ARM-PCR, produced the libraries for TCR beta. The opening two PCR rounds, roughly 11 cycles each, paired TRBV1-TRBV30 forward primers with a C-beta reverse primer. From the multiplex PCR reads, TCRdb called clonotypes with MiXCR, one entry per CDR3 protein. The table records 65,000 to 80,000 distinct CDR3 sequences, more than 60% of them present only once. Sequencing was performed on liver tumor tissue from sampling region 4. The subset was: tumor region T4, right-lateral pole. These receptors all come from a man aged 40-55 years with primary liver carcinoma and hepatitis B virus infection.

For this clonotype: A read error may be the cause here, since a much bigger clone is one base away. This chain joins TRBV28 and TRBJ1-2; D is unresolved. The CDR3 is 13 amino acids. Germline lookup yields CDR1 MDHEN and CDR2 SYDVKM. V was trimmed by 11 bases and J by 8 bases, leaving 21 bases between them. The CDR3: CACTSTNLDGYTF. CDR3 bases: TGTGCCTGCACTTCGACAAACCTAGACGGCTACACCTTC.

The chain joins TRBV18 to TRBJ1-1, with 8 bases aligning to TRBD1. The CDR3 loop spans 15 amino acids. CDR1 KGHSH and CDR2 LQKENI come from the germline V gene. Losses at the gene ends were 6 bases for V and 6 bases for J; bases not matched to a gene: 12. As DNA, the CDR3 is TGTGCCAGCTCGTTTGGGACAGGCGCTTACTCTGAAGCTTTCTTT. Amino acid sequence: CASSFGTGAYSEAFF.

Concerning this clonotype: No conserved phenylalanine or tryptophan is present at the end of the CDR3, so a read error is the likely explanation. V and J are TRBV4-2 and TRBJ2-3, with D maybe TRBD2 (5 bases). Germline V gene data show CDR1 as LGHNA and CDR2 as YNFKEQ. V was cut by 1 base and J by 4 bases, with 18 bases left in between. This CDR3 is 17 amino acids long. CDR3 amino acids: CASSQGPGSASSDTQYL. The CDR3 DNA is TGTGCCAGCAGCCAAGGCCCGGGGAGTGCAAGCTCAGATACGCAGTATCTT.

This clonotype was counted at least ten times. This chain joins TRBV2 and TRBJ2-5; weak D call: TRBD1 (5 bases). Germline V gene data show CDR1 as SNHLY and CDR2 as FYNNEI. Trimming took off 7 bases at V and 0 bases at J, with 18 bases between the two ends. The CDR3 loop spans 16 amino acids. CDR3 protein: CASNDPRTQYQETQYF. The CDR3, as DNA: TGTGCCAGCAATGACCCTCGGACACAGTACCAAGAGACCCAGTACTTC.

This clonotype was counted many times. This chain connects TRBV12-3 or TRBV12-4 to TRBJ1-3; no clear D gene. The CDR3 consists of 15 residues. V was clipped by 4 bases and J by 3 bases, with 13 bases between them. CDR3 amino acids: CASSSLRPFGNTIYF. The DNA of the CDR3 is TGTGCCAGCAGTTCCCTCCGTCCATTTGGAAACACCATATATTTT.

For this clonotype: A junction boundary mismatches the germline segment, possibly from a read error. This chain joins TRBV11-2 and TRBJ1-2; D not certain. The germline CDR1 and CDR2 sequences are SGHAT and FQNNGV. The CDR3 length is 16 residues. The CDR3 sequence: CASSLDLGSATYGYTF. In nucleotides, the CDR3 is TGTGCTAGCAGCTTGGATCTAGGGTCCGCCACCTATGGCTACACCTTC.

As concerns this clonotype: One end of the junction fails to match germline, which may point to a read error. The chain employs TRBV29-1 and TRBJ2-3; possibly TRBD1 or TRBD2 for D (6 bases each). Germline CDR1 reads SQVTM; CDR2 reads ANQGSEA. The CDR3 is 15 residues long. CDR3 sequence (DNA): TGCAGCGCGCAACAGGGACTCCTTAGCACGGATATGCAGTATTTT. It translates to CSAQQGLLSTDMQYF.

In the case of this clonotype: A read error is likely, as this CDR3 ends without the conserved phenylalanine or tryptophan. The chain combines TRBV11-1 with TRBJ2-3; 7 nucleotides agree with TRBD2. CDR3 length equals 16 residues. The germline gives CDR1 SGHAT, CDR2 FQDESV (reference sequence). The V segment lost 7 bases and the J segment 3 bases; nucleotides outside the gene matches: 13. CDR3 bases: TGTGCCAGCAACCTCGGGACTAACACACAAACAGATACGCAGTATCTT. This translates into CASNLGTNTQTDTQYL.

Many counts were recorded for this clonotype. CDR3 sequence: CAIQQGDTGELFF. The DNA of the CDR3 is TGTGCCATCCAACAGGGAGACACCGGGGAGCTGTTTTTT. The chain is built from TRBV10-3 and TRBJ2-2; D possibly corresponds to TRBD1 (6 bases). The CDR3 length is 13 residues. Germline V gives CDR1 ENHRY, CDR2 SYGVKD. Trimming shortened V by 8 bases and J by 3 bases, and 10 bases separated the two germline ends.